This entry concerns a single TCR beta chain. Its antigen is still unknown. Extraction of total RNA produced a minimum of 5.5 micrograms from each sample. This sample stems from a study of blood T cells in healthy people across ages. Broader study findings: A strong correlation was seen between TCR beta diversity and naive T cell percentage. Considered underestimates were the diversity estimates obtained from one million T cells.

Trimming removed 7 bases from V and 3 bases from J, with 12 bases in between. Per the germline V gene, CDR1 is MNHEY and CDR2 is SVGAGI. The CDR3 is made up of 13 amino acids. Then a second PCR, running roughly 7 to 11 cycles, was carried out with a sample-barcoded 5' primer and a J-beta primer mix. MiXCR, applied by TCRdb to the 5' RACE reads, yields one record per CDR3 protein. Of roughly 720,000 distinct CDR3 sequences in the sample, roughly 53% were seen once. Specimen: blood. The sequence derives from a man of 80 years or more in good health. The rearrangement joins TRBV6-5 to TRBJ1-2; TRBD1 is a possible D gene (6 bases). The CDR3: CASTGTLYYGYTF. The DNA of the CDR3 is TGTGCCAGCACCGGGACACTCTACTATGGCTACACCTTC.